The clone carrying this TCR beta chain was found a few times. Its cognate antigen is unknown. Sequencing relied on a cDNA template that was reverse transcribed from extracted RNA. Only in-frame clones appear in the TCRdb table, and some are missing; sequencing was by immunoSEQ multiplex PCR. The profile shows about 200,000 clones, 56% of them singletons. The data derive from a study of CD8+ T cells in alopecia areata. Notes on the study in general: Mice gave a clearer picture of TCR sharing than patients did, possibly for HLA-related reasons.

CDR1 and CDR2 (germline): MNHEY, SVGAGI. The V end was cut by 5 bases, the J end by 6 bases, with 13 bases between. This CDR3 has 13 residues. The clonotype comes from a human donor in good health. The sequenced sample consisted of CD8+ T cells sorted from blood. The chain carries TRBV6-5 and TRBJ1-1; D is perhaps TRBD1 (6 bases). Written as DNA, the CDR3 is TGTGCCAGCAGTCCCCAGGGGAGTCCTGAAGCTTTCTTT. It yields the protein CASSPQGSPEAFF.